The clone carrying this TCR beta chain showed up just once. Original data processing: Amplifying reference gene primers gave estimates of nucleated cell counts. Sequenced by immunoSEQ multiplex PCR; TCRdb stores in-frame clones only, minus some. That table furnishes V, J and clone size, whereas the DNA furnished D and trimming. Of some 150,000 clones in the sample, roughly 90% were seen once. Trimming shortened V by 7 bases and J by 7 bases, and 14 bases separated the two germline ends. CDR3 length equals 12 residues. The data are from a study of blood T cell repertoires in COVID-19. The rearrangement joins TRBV12-3 or TRBV12-4 to TRBJ2-7; a possible D gene is TRBD2 (5 bases). This TCR was sampled from a human donor in a cohort sampled during active COVID-19. Source material: peripheral blood. The CDR3 spells CASTGKGLEQYF. The CDR3 region has the DNA TGTGCCAGCACCGGGAAGGGTCTGGAGCAGTACTTC.